One and the same sample provided the 11 T cell receptor beta chains below, sequenced in a study of post-analysis software for immune sequencing data. Their recognized antigens are unknown. cDNA libraries for TCR beta contained unique molecular identifiers. TCRdb re-called the PCR reads through MiXCR, storing one row per CDR3 protein. The sample holds around 710,000 distinct CDR3 sequences; under 60% are singletons and the top ten take 4.9%. Study-wide results and limits: In patients, TRBV5-6, TRBV5-1 and TRBV20-1 belonged to about five TRBV segments found more frequently than in controls.

Sequencing used blood. The receptors come from a girl aged 5 to 17 with multiple sclerosis.

This clonotype occurred a few times. The chain recombines TRBV7-9 with TRBJ2-1; D uncertain. This CDR3 contains 13 residues. Between the trimmed V and J ends, which lost 4 bases and 2 bases, there was a span of 6 bases. The germline CDR1 and CDR2 sequences are SEHNR and FQNEAQ (reference sequence). The DNA of the CDR3 is TGTGCCAGCAGCTCACAGACCTACAATGAGCAGTTCTTC. This sequence encodes CASSSQTYNEQFF.

The chain is built from TRBV24-1 and TRBJ2-1; maybe TRBD2 (7 bases). CDR3 length: 14 amino acids. Per germline, CDR1 KGHDR and CDR2 SFDVKD. V shed 5 bases and J shed 10 bases, with 17 bases lying between them. The CDR3 DNA sequence: TGTGCCACCAGTGCCGGGGGCGGGGGCAGGGAGCAGTTCTTC. Its translation is CATSAGGGGREQFF.

The chain couples TRBV27 to TRBJ2-2, with TRBD1 matching 10 bases. The ends lost 2 bases at V and 7 bases at J; junction bases unmatched: 1. In germline, CDR1 is MNHEY, CDR2 SMNVEV (reference sequence). This CDR3 comprises 14 residues. The CDR3 is CASSLGTGVGELFF. In DNA, the CDR3 is TGTGCCAGCAGTTTAGGGACAGGGGTCGGGGAGCTGTTTTTT.

The rearrangement joins TRBV7-9 to TRBJ2-7; TRBD1 matches at 8 bases. J gave up 2 bases and V 5 bases, and 14 bases lay outside the gene matches. The CDR3 totals 17 residues. Looked up from germline, CDR1 is SEHNR and CDR2 is FQNEAQ (reference sequence). CDR3 DNA: TGTGCCAGCAGCCCCCCCTCCCCGGGACAGGCCCCCTACGAGCAGTACTTC. Its translation is CASSPPSPGQAPYEQYF.

This sequence joins TRBV6-2 or TRBV6-3 and TRBJ2-7; TRBD1 agrees at 7 bases. Germline V CDR1 and CDR2: MNHEY, SVGEGT. V lost 7 bases and J lost 4; bases outside the gene matches: 13. CDR3 length: 15 amino acids. As DNA, the CDR3 is TGTGCCAGCACTCCCAGCGACAGGGCATTGTACGAGCAGTACTTC. Translating it yields CASTPSDRALYEQYF.

The chain joins TRBV5-1 to TRBJ2-1, with D perhaps matching TRBD1 or TRBD2 (6 bases each). The V gene's germline CDR1 is SGHRS and CDR2 YFSETQ. With 2 bases removed from V and 0 bases from J, the gap between germline ends came to 15 bases. The CDR3 loop spans 17 amino acids. DNA for the CDR3: TGCGCCAGCAGCTTACTCTTGAGGGGGGCCTCCTACAATGAGCAGTTCTTC. Its protein is CASSLLLRGASYNEQFF.

The chain uses TRBV7-2 and TRBJ2-1; the D is unclear. V shed 5 bases and J shed 9 bases, with 8 bases lying between them. The CDR3 loop spans 11 amino acids. Germline V gene lookup returns CDR1 SGHTA and CDR2 FQGNSA. The CDR3 spells CASSQSTEQFF. CDR3 nucleotides: TGTGCCAGCAGCCAATCCACTGAGCAGTTCTTC.

The chain links TRBV4-1 to TRBJ2-1; no definite D call. This CDR3 is 13 amino acids long. The ends were cut back, 0 bases at V and 5 bases at J, with 5 bases in the middle. CDR1 MGHRA and CDR2 YSYEKL come from the germline V gene. This CDR3 is CASSQDVDNEQFF. The DNA of the CDR3 is TGCGCCAGCAGCCAAGACGTCGACAATGAGCAGTTCTTC.

The chain combines TRBV2 with TRBJ2-6; D tentatively reads TRBD1 or TRBD2 (6 bases each). Per the germline V gene, CDR1 is SNHLY and CDR2 is FYNNEI. This CDR3 region has 16 residues. V gave up 3 bases and J gave up 3 bases, with 12 bases separating them. CDR3 DNA: TGTGCCAGCAGTGAGAGCAGGGGAGGTGGGGCCAACGTCCTGACTTTC. This translates into CASSESRGGGANVLTF.

This sequence joins TRBV29-1 and TRBJ2-1; D uncertain. From germline, CDR1 is SQVTM and CDR2 ANQGSEA. V lost 0 bases to trimming and J lost 12 bases, with 9 bases between them. The CDR3 has 11 amino acids. The CDR3 region is CSVEDGDGQFF. CDR3 DNA: TGCAGCGTTGAAGATGGAGATGGGCAGTTCTTC.

This clonotype was picked up many times. CDR3 DNA: TGTGCCAGCAGTTTATCGGGCACCTACAATGAGCAGTTCTTC. As protein: CASSLSGTYNEQFF. The chain employs TRBV7-2 and TRBJ2-1, with no clear D. Germline V CDR1 and CDR2: SGHTA, FQGNSA. Trimming cost V 6 bases and J 2 bases, with 11 bases left between them. This CDR3 has 14 amino acids. Full variable domain (remainder filled in from reference TRBV7-2 and TRBJ2-1): GAGVSQSPSNKVTEKGKDVELRCDPISGHTALYWYRQSLGQGLEFLIYFQGNSAPDKSGLPSDRFSAERTGGSVSTLTIQRTQQEDSAVYLCASSLSGTYNEQFFGPGTRLTVL.